These T cell receptor beta chains were read from a single sample in a study of OX40 agonist ivuxolimab in advanced cancers. The assay was immunoSEQ multiplex PCR, and TCRdb's table has in-frame clones only and misses some. Of 78,000 or so clones in the sample, more than 85% were seen once. The sample was CD4+ or CD8+ T cells sorted from blood, taken in a trial of the OX40 agonist ivuxolimab. The source of these receptors is an adult with an advanced solid tumor such as melanoma, head and neck, liver or kidney cancer. The conserved cysteine and the conserved F or W are not part of the CDR3 here. D genes are given only for firm matches. Clone size is stated in some rows and not others, as once, few, many or a class when expanded.

d_call clone_size v_call cdr3_aa
TRBD2 NA TRBV7-2 ASSPGLADEQY
NA NA TRBV18 ASSPVVMLAKNIQY
NA NA TRBV18 ASSRGGELF
NA once TRBV5-5 ASSLGADQPQH
NA NA TRBV4-1 ASSRSYQGTSTDTQY
NA NA TRBV5-1 ASSPGHSTGELF
NA NA TRBV18 ASSQDSSGYEQY
NA NA TRBV6-6 ASTTLDSRYGQY
NA NA TRBV6-5 ASSLTDRLNTEAF
TRBD2 few TRBV28 ASRPGASGSNEQF
TRBD1 once TRBV2 ASSEDRGSGQPQH
NA few TRBV4-1 ASSPTRLALSYEQY
NA NA TRBV7-6 ASYNPGEASGNTIY
TRBD1 NA TRBV5-1 ASTSDGRGRDEQF
NA NA TRBV19 ASSIGYEQY
TRBD2 NA TRBV18 ASSPGLDTDTQY
NA once TRBV14 ASSQDVQRRETQY
TRBD1 few TRBV18 ASSPGQGNEQY